Each of the 9 T cell receptor beta chains below was sequenced from the same sample in a study of shared clonotypes between healthy human individuals. In the naive CD8 group, cells lacked CD45RO and were positively selected for CCR7, so terminally differentiated effector memory CD45RA+ cells were left out. Sequenced by immunoSEQ multiplex PCR; TCRdb stores in-frame clones only, minus some. The repertoire includes around 2,000,000 clones, around 96% of them detected once, and more than 0.9% sits in the top ten. Sequences were obtained from naive CD8+ T cells sorted from blood. Source of these receptors: a young man in good health.

This clone was recorded a few times. This chain uses TRBV13 with TRBJ2-7; 10 bases agree with TRBD2. Trimming cost V 5 bases and J 0 bases; bases outside gene matches: 13. Germline CDR1 is PRHDT and CDR2 is FYEKMQ (reference sequence). The CDR3 has 18 residues. CDR3 sequence reads: CASSPVGSGGSSSYEQYF. In nucleotides, the CDR3 is TGTGCCAGCAGCCCCGTCGGTAGCGGGGGGTCTAGCTCCTACGAGCAGTACTTC.

This chain links TRBV6-5 with TRBJ2-5, with D unclear. Trimming took off 4 bases at V and 1 base at J, with 13 bases between the two ends. There are 15 residues in the CDR3. From germline, CDR1 is MNHEY and CDR2 SVGAGI. The CDR3 DNA reads as TGTGCCAGCAGTTCCTTCGAAGGCACCCAAGAGACCCAGTACTTC. Translating it yields CASSSFEGTQETQYF.

On this clone itself: The sample has other DNA sequences that encode this CDR3 too. V usage is TRBV30 and J usage is TRBJ2-1; D ambiguous. CDR1 and CDR2 (germline): GTSNPN, SVGIG (reference sequence). V was clipped by 0 bases and J by 3 bases, with 6 bases between them. The CDR3 sequence is 13 residues long. The CDR3 loop reads CAWSVLLYNEQFF. In DNA, the CDR3 is TGTGCCTGGAGTGTACTACTCTACAATGAGCAGTTCTTC.

This clone showed up just once. This CDR3 reads CASSVFTSGRESDTQYF. CDR3 DNA sequence: TGTGCCAGCAGCGTGTTCACTAGCGGCAGGGAATCAGATACGCAGTATTTT. The chain combines TRBV9 with TRBJ2-3; 8 nucleotides line up with TRBD2. From germline, CDR1 is SGDLS and CDR2 YYNGEE. V was clipped by 2 bases and J by 4 bases; unmatched bases: 12. This CDR3 contains 17 residues.

The rearrangement links TRBV18 to TRBJ2-7, with a tentative D call TRBD1 (6 bases). Germline V gene lookup returns CDR1 KGHSH and CDR2 LQKENI. The CDR3 is 15 amino acids. V shed 4 bases and J shed 3 bases, with 16 bases lying between them. The CDR3 nucleotides are TGTGCCAGCTCACTGCCGGGACAAGGATACTACGAGCAGTACTTC. Translating it yields CASSLPGQGYYEQYF.

The V gene is TRBV11-2, the J gene TRBJ2-5; D not resolved. The CDR3 sequence is 16 residues long. Per germline, CDR1 SGHAT and CDR2 FQNNGV. The ends were cut back, 0 bases at V and 5 bases at J, with 16 bases in the middle. The CDR3 nucleotides read TGTGCCAGCAGCTTAGATCCCGACTTGGTTTGGGAGACCCAGTACTTC. Translation gives CASSLDPDLVWETQYF.

The chain couples TRBV9 to TRBJ1-1; TRBD1 might be the D (6 bases). The germline V gene encodes CDR1 SGDLS and CDR2 YYNGEE. The CDR3 spans 16 residues. V was shortened by 3 bases and J by 3 bases, with 18 bases between the two germline ends. The CDR3 region is CASSGQQGAMDTEAFF. CDR3 nucleotide sequence: TGTGCCAGCAGCGGACAACAGGGTGCGATGGACACTGAAGCTTTCTTT.

The V call is TRBV27, the J call TRBJ1-1; D may be TRBD1 (5 bases). The V gene's germline CDR1 is MNHEY and CDR2 SMNVEV (reference sequence). This CDR3 spans 13 amino acids. V lost 5 bases and J lost 1, with 8 bases in between. CDR3 protein: CASSQGQNTEAFF. The CDR3 DNA reads as TGTGCCAGCAGTCAAGGACAGAACACTGAAGCTTTCTTT.

The chain couples TRBV21-1 to TRBJ2-3; TRBD2 reflects the table's D call only, with no check against the DNA. TRBV21-1 is shown as a pseudogene. There are 18 residues in the CDR3. The CDR3 region has the DNA TGTGCCAGCAGCAAAGATAATACCGGGATTCTTATCACAGATACGCAGTATTTT. As protein: CASSKDNTGILITDTQYF.